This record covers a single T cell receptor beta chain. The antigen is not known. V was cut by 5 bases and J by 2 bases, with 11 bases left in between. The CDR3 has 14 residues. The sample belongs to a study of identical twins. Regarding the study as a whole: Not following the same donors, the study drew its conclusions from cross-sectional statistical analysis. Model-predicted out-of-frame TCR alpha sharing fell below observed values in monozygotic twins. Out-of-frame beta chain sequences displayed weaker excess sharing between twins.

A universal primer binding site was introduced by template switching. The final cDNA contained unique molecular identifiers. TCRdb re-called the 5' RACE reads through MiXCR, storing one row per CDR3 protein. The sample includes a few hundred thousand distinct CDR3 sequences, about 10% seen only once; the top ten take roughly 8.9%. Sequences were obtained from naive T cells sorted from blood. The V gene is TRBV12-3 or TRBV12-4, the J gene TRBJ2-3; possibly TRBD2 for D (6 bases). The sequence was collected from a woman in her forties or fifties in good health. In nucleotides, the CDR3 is TGTGCCAGCAGTGGAGGGGCTTACACAGATACGCAGTATTTT. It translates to CASSGGAYTDTQYF.